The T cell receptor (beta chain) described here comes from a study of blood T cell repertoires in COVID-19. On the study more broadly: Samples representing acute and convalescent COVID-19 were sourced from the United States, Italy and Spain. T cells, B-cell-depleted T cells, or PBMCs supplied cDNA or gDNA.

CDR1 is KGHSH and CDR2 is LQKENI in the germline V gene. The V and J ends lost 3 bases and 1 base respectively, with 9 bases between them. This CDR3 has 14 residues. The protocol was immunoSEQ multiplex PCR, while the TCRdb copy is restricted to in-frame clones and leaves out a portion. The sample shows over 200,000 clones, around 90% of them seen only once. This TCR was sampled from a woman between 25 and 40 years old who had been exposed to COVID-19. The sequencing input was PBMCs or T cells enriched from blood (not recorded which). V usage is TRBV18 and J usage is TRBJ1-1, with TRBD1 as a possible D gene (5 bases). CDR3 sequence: CASSPLGANTEAFF. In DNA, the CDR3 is TGTGCCAGCTCACCTCTTGGGGCGAACACTGAAGCTTTCTTT.